The 16 T cell receptor beta chains in this list originate from one sample, sequenced in a study of response to subunit inactivated influenza vaccine. Using its own MiXCR run on the RT-PCR reads, TCRdb lists one record per CDR3 protein. The sample contains about 700,000 distinct CDR3 sequences, 15% to 17% of which appear only once. Sample: PBMCs from blood, taken 11 to 12 days after vaccination. These TCRs come from a man between 50 and 59 years old who received an inactivated influenza vaccine.

Only a few counts were recorded for this clonotype. The rearrangement links TRBV20-1 to TRBJ2-1, with TRBD2 identical over 15 bases. The junction had 4 bases not matched to a gene; V was cut back by 6 bases and J by 4 bases. This CDR3 region has 15 residues. Germline CDR1 and CDR2: DFQATT and SNEGSKA (reference sequence). In DNA, the CDR3 is TGCAGTGCCCGGGGACTAGCGGGAGGTTACAATGAGCAGTTCTTC. It yields the protein CSARGLAGGYNEQFF.

On this clonotype itself: The junction differs from germline at one of its ends, possibly a read error. V is TRBV20-1 and J is TRBJ2-7, with 11 bases lining up with TRBD1. This CDR3 is 13 amino acids long. Germline V gene data show CDR1 as DFQATT and CDR2 as SNEGSKA (reference sequence). CDR3 residues: CSVTDRGPYEHYF. CDR3 DNA sequence: TGCAGTGTCACGGACAGGGGGCCCTACGAGCATTACTTC.

This chain links TRBV18 with TRBJ1-1, with TRBD1 matching 7 bases. This CDR3 spans 14 amino acids. Trimming at V came to 3 bases and at J to 3 bases, leaving 4 bases not matched to a gene. Germline V gives CDR1 KGHSH, CDR2 LQKENI. CDR3 protein: CASSPTGIDTEAFF. CDR3 DNA sequence: TGTGCCAGCTCACCGACAGGGATAGACACTGAAGCTTTCTTT.

This clonotype was seen repeatedly, ten times or more. The V and J genes are TRBV5-6 and TRBJ2-1; 8 nucleotides line up with TRBD2. The ends lost 1 base at V and 6 bases at J; junction bases unmatched: 6. This CDR3 is built from 15 residues. Germline CDR1 reads SGHDT; CDR2 reads YYEEEE. CDR3 nucleotides: TGTGCCAGCAGCTTGAACAGCGGGAGTCTCAATGAGCAGTTCTTC. It codes for CASSLNSGSLNEQFF.

This clonotype was counted only a few times. The rearrangement links TRBV5-1 to TRBJ1-6; D is unclear. Trimming stripped 7 bases from V and 7 bases from J, with 18 bases between. Germline V gives CDR1 SGHRS, CDR2 YFSETQ. The CDR3 length is 15 residues. For the CDR3, the DNA is TGCGCCAGCCGAAAGGAACTTAGGCGGAATTCACCCCTCCACTTT. Translating gives CASRKELRRNSPLHF.

This clonotype was found many times. The gene calls are TRBV7-2 and TRBJ2-3, with D unresolved. The CDR3 runs 13 residues. Germline V gives CDR1 SGHTA, CDR2 FQGNSA. V dropped 5 bases and J dropped 1 base, with 7 bases sitting between them. The CDR3 DNA sequence: TGTGCCAGCAGCATCCCGGGCACAGATACGCAGTATTTT. Amino acids: CASSIPGTDTQYF.

The CDR3 sequence: CASRQTADTQYF. The CDR3 DNA is TGTGCCAGCAGACAAACGGCGGATACGCAGTATTTT. V and J are TRBV6-2 or TRBV6-3 and TRBJ2-3; D not resolved. V was shortened by 6 bases and J by 6 bases, with 10 bases between the two germline ends. The CDR3 has 12 amino acids. The germline CDR1 and CDR2 sequences are MNHEY and SVGEGT.

This clonotype came up a few times. V gene TRBV2 combines with J gene TRBJ2-3; 8 bases match TRBD1. V shed 7 bases, J shed 3 bases, and the junction held 9 bases outside the gene matches. The CDR3 consists of 15 residues. CDR1 is SNHLY, CDR2 FYNNEI, per germline. The CDR3 bases are TGTGCCAGCATATTCCAACAGGGGGTAACAGATACGCAGTATTTT. This encodes CASIFQQGVTDTQYF.

This chain joins TRBV6-1 and TRBJ2-7; no clear D. CDR1 is MNHNS, CDR2 SASEGT, per germline. Deletions cut 8 bases from V and 2 bases from J, with 13 bases between. CDR3 size: 13 residues. CDR3 region: CASAQDGTYEQYF. CDR3 nucleotide sequence: TGTGCCAGCGCGCAGGACGGAACCTACGAGCAGTACTTC.

This clonotype was detected a few times. The V gene is TRBV27, the J gene TRBJ2-1, with D unresolved. CDR3 length: 17 amino acids. Germline CDR1 and CDR2: MNHEY and SMNVEV (reference sequence). V lost 1 base, J lost 8 bases, and 21 bases lay in between. The CDR3 loop is CASSLFRAGRLKDEQFF. DNA for the CDR3: TGTGCCAGCAGTTTATTTAGGGCAGGTCGGTTGAAGGATGAGCAGTTCTTC.

The chain combines TRBV12-3 or TRBV12-4 with TRBJ2-3; perhaps TRBD1 as D (5 bases). The CDR3 runs to 16 residues. V was cut by 0 bases and J by 1 base, with 11 bases left in between. The CDR3 sequence is CASSLAGGQRTDTQYF. The DNA of the CDR3 is TGTGCCAGCAGTTTAGCGGGCGGACAACGCACAGATACGCAGTATTTT.

The rearrangement joins TRBV7-2 to TRBJ1-1; D ambiguous. Trimming pared 5 bases from V and 1 base from J, leaving 17 bases between. CDR1 is SGHTA and CDR2 is FQGNSA in the germline V gene. This CDR3 is 16 amino acids long. The CDR3 DNA follows: TGTGCCAGCAGCCCCGGGCCTCAAGGAACGAACACTGAAGCTTTCTTT. Protein product: CASSPGPQGTNTEAFF.

This rearrangement joins TRBV3-1 to TRBJ2-5, with 13 bases aligning to TRBD2. The CDR3 has 16 residues. CDR1 and CDR2 from the germline V gene are LGHDT and YNNKEL (reference sequence). Trimming cost V 4 bases and J 4 bases; bases outside gene matches: 6. The CDR3 region has the DNA TGTGCCAGCAGCCGGCGTACTAGCGGGGGGGCAGAGACCCAGTACTTC. Amino acid sequence: CASSRRTSGGAETQYF.

This rearrangement joins TRBV7-2 to TRBJ1-2; no definite D call. The V gene lost 2 bases and the J gene lost 1 base, with 2 bases spanning the gap. CDR1 is SGHTA and CDR2 is FQGNSA in the germline V gene. The length of the CDR3 is 12 residues. Here the CDR3 reads CASSLYNYGYTF. As DNA, the CDR3 is TGTGCCAGCAGCTTATATAACTATGGCTACACCTTC.

V gene TRBV5-1 combines with J gene TRBJ2-4; 8 bases match TRBD2. Germline lookup yields CDR1 SGHRS and CDR2 YFSETQ. V lost 5 bases to trimming and J lost 1 base; unmatched junction nucleotides: 14. This CDR3 is 18 amino acids long. CDR3 sequence (DNA): TGCGCCAGCAGACCGGGACTAGTAGCGGCATCGGCCAAAAACATTCAGTACTTC. Protein sequence: CASRPGLVAASAKNIQYF.

This clonotype was recorded a few times. V and J are TRBV5-1 and TRBJ1-5; 8 bases match TRBD1. Looked up from germline, CDR1 is SGHRS and CDR2 is YFSETQ. The trim removed 4 bases at V and 5 bases at J, leaving 14 bases unmatched. The CDR3 contains 17 residues. CDR3 sequence (DNA): TGCGCCAGCAGCGCCGGCCCGACAGGGGACGTCTATCAGCCCCAGCATTTT. Its translation is CASSAGPTGDVYQPQHF.